A single sample gave rise to the 9 T cell receptor beta chains below, sequenced in a study of glioma-infiltrating T cells after dendritic cell vaccination. Time point noted: after dendritic cell vaccination, including at tumor progression/relapse. Here immunoSEQ multiplex PCR was the method, and the copy in TCRdb shows in-frame clones only, minus some. The repertoire holds about 76,000 clones, with roughly 84% as singletons. Sequenced material: blood, taken after dendritic cell vaccination. The receptors originated from a human donor with glioblastoma.

This clone appeared a few times. The V call is TRBV5-1, the J call TRBJ1-6, with D uncertain. CDR3 length: 13 residues. V was shortened by 0 bases and J by 8 bases, with 6 bases between the two germline ends. CDR1 SGHRS and CDR2 YFSETQ come from the germline V gene. CDR3 region: CASSLDADSPLHF. The CDR3 region has the DNA TGCGCCAGCAGCTTGGATGCAGATTCACCCCTCCACTTT. Looking up the rest from reference TRBV5-1 and TRBJ1-6 gives the full variable domain: KAGVTQTPRYLIKTRGQQVTLSCSPISGHRSVSWYQQTPGQGLQFLFEYFSETQRNKGNFPGRFSGRQFSNSRSEMNVSTLELGDSALYLCASSLDADSPLHFGNGTRLTVT.

The V gene is TRBV5-1, the J gene TRBJ1-1; TRBD1 is a possible D gene (6 bases). Germline V gene data show CDR1 as SGHRS and CDR2 as YFSETQ. CDR3 length: 15 residues. V lost 0 bases to trimming and J lost 5 bases, with 14 bases between them. The CDR3 sequence: CASSLAGIQGTEAFF. CDR3 nucleotides: TGCGCCAGCAGCTTGGCCGGGATCCAGGGGACTGAAGCTTTCTTT.

The V and J genes are TRBV11-2 and TRBJ2-7, with 11 bases that match TRBD1. The CDR3 runs 13 residues. V lost 6 bases to trimming and J lost 6 bases; unmatched junction nucleotides: 4. CDR1 is SGHAT, CDR2 FQNNGV, per germline. For the CDR3, the DNA is TGTGCCAGCAGAGGGACAGGGGGTCGCGAGCAGTACTTC. This sequence encodes CASRGTGGREQYF.

This clone was seen a handful of times. The chain is built from TRBV5-4 and TRBJ1-1; the match to TRBD1 covers 9 bases. Trimming cost V 4 bases and J 2 bases; bases outside gene matches: 9. The CDR3 totals 16 residues. CDR1 and CDR2 from the germline V gene are SGHNT and YYREEE (reference sequence). This CDR3 is CASSHRTGGGNTEAFF. The CDR3 DNA follows: TGTGCCAGCAGCCACCGTACAGGGGGCGGCAACACTGAAGCTTTCTTT.

This clone was counted a single time. The CDR3 DNA sequence: TGTGCCAGCAGCAGACAGGCCTACGAGCAGTACTTC. Protein product: CASSRQAYEQYF. V is TRBV6-5 and J is TRBJ2-7; a possible D gene is TRBD1 (6 bases). The CDR3 is made up of 12 amino acids. The ends were cut back, 6 bases at V and 2 bases at J, with 8 bases in the middle. Per the germline V gene, CDR1 is MNHEY and CDR2 is SVGAGI.

Regarding this clone: The junction departs from the called germline gene at one end, perhaps through a read error. The CDR3 loop reads CASSLYRDSSLHF. CDR3 nucleotides: TGTGCCAGCAGCTTATACAGGGATTCATCCCTCCACTTT. The chain uses TRBV11-2 and TRBJ1-6; TRBD1 might be the D (6 bases). Germline CDR1 SGHAT, CDR2 FQNNGV. The CDR3 length is 13 residues. The full variable domain, rest sourced from reference TRBV11-2 and TRBJ1-6, is EAGVAQSPRYKIIEKRQSVAFWCNPISGHATLYWYQQILGQGPKLLIQFQNNGVVDDSQLPKDRFSAERLKGVDSTLKIQPAKLEDSAVYLCASSLYRDSSLHFGNGTRLTVT.

This clone was picked up one time. The chain links TRBV30 to TRBJ1-5; TRBD1 aligns across 9 bases. The CDR3 covers 18 residues. Germline assignment: CDR1 GTSNPN and CDR2 SVGIG (reference sequence). V was pared by 3 bases and J by 0 bases, with 12 bases of the junction left unmatched. The CDR3: CAWSSFRLDRGSNQPQHF. CDR3 nucleotide sequence: TGTGCCTGGAGCTCCTTCCGGTTGGACAGGGGTAGCAATCAGCCCCAGCATTTT.

The V call is TRBV7-6, the J call TRBJ2-5; D not resolved. V lost 1 base to trimming and J lost 5 bases, with 14 bases between them. Germline CDR1 reads SGHVS; CDR2 reads FNYEAQ. CDR3 length: 15 residues. As DNA, the CDR3 is TGTGCCAGCAGCTTAGATCAACTACCGGGTGAGACCCAGTACTTC. It translates to CASSLDQLPGETQYF.

The chain combines TRBV2 with TRBJ2-2, with TRBD2 identical over 8 bases. The CDR3 is 18 amino acids. The germline V gene has CDR1 SNHLY and CDR2 FYNNEI. Losses at the gene ends were 7 bases for V and 4 bases for J; bases not matched to a gene: 17. CDR3 loop: CASTYQRGSSSGTGELFF. CDR3 DNA: TGTGCCAGCACTTACCAGCGGGGGTCCTCGAGTGGCACCGGGGAGCTGTTTTTT.